This entry lists 7 T cell receptor beta chains sequenced from one sample in a study of cytomegalovirus exposure and HLA in healthy donors. The PCR had 60 Vbeta and 13 Jbeta primers. The assay was immunoSEQ multiplex PCR, and TCRdb's table has in-frame clones only and misses some. The sample holds under 200,000 clones, about four fifths seen once. Sequencing was carried out using PBMCs. These receptors were taken from a woman aged 50 to 60 in good health and CMV-seronegative.

This sequence joins TRBV10-2 and TRBJ2-5; D call uncertain. Gene TRBJ2-7 matches the end of the DNA better, so the J call may be wrong. Germline loops: CDR1 WSHSY, CDR2 SAAADI. The length of the CDR3 is 11 residues. CDR3 in DNA: TGCGCCAGCAGTGACCCCTACGAGCAGTACTTC. It is translated as CASSDPYEQYF.

The chain joins TRBV7-9 to TRBJ2-2, with D uncertain. The V gene's germline CDR1 is SEHNR and CDR2 FQNEAQ (reference sequence). CDR3 length: 17 residues. Trimming stripped 2 bases from V and 1 base from J, with 14 bases between. The CDR3 DNA reads TGTGCCAGCAGCTTACTAGGTTCTGGCCAGAACACCGGGGAGCTGTTTTTT. Protein: CASSLLGSGQNTGELFF.

This chain links TRBV28 with TRBJ1-4; D gene uncertain. CDR3 length: 11 amino acids. V lost 9 bases, J lost 4 bases, and 6 bases lay in between. Germline CDR1 MDHEN, CDR2 SYDVKM. The CDR3 sequence: CASNLNEKLFF. CDR3 sequence (DNA): TGTGCCAGTAATCTTAATGAAAAACTGTTTTTT. Supplemented by reference TRBV28 and TRBJ1-4, the full variable domain reads DVKVTQSSRYLVKRTGEKVFLECVQDMDHENMFWYRQDPGLGLRLIYFSYDVKMKEKGDIPEGYSVSREKKERFSLILESASTNQTSMYLCASNLNEKLFFGSGTQLSVL.

This clone was picked up a small number of times. In DNA, the CDR3 is TGTGCCAGCAGCTTAGGGACTCTAAACACCGGGGAGCTGTTTTTT. Encoded protein: CASSLGTLNTGELFF. This chain uses TRBV11-2 with TRBJ2-2, with a possible D match to TRBD2 (5 bases). The CDR3 has 15 amino acids. Per the germline V gene, CDR1 is SGHAT and CDR2 is FQNNGV. The V end was cut by 1 base, the J end by 2 bases, with 8 bases between.

The chain uses TRBV6-4 and TRBJ2-1; 9 nucleotides line up with TRBD2. Germline CDR1 MRHNA, CDR2 SNTAGT. Losses at the gene ends were 6 bases for V and 9 bases for J; bases not matched to a gene: 6. The CDR3 spans 13 residues. The chain's CDR3 is CASSPSGTFEQFF. The CDR3 DNA follows: TGTGCCAGCAGCCCTAGCGGGACATTTGAGCAGTTCTTC.

This chain connects TRBV6-5 to TRBJ2-1; D perhaps matches TRBD2 (5 bases). This CDR3 comprises 14 residues. Per germline, CDR1 MNHEY and CDR2 SVGAGI. Trimming removed 4 bases from V and 7 bases from J, with 14 bases in between. CDR3 region: CASSFPGKWNEQFF. The CDR3 DNA reads TGTGCCAGCAGTTTCCCGGGAAAATGGAATGAGCAGTTCTTC.

This clone was found once. The chain couples TRBV7-6 to TRBJ1-2; D remains ambiguous. V was clipped by 5 bases and J by 4 bases, with 17 bases between them. This CDR3 is 15 amino acids long. Looked up from germline, CDR1 is SGHVS and CDR2 is FNYEAQ. CDR3 loop: CASSRGGVVPYGYTF. The CDR3 nucleotides are TGTGCCAGCAGCCGTGGCGGGGTCGTTCCCTATGGCTACACCTTC. Full variable domain (outside the CDR3, taken from reference TRBV7-6 and TRBJ1-2): GAGVSQSPRYKVTKRGQDVALRCDPISGHVSLYWYRQALGQGPEFLTYFNYEAQQDKSGLPNDRFSAERPEGSISTLTIQRTEQRDSAMYRCASSRGGVVPYGYTFGSGTRLTVV.